The clone carrying this T cell receptor beta chain showed up just a few times. The data derive from a study of blood T cell repertoires in COVID-19. Original data processing: The assay estimated nucleated cells by amplifying reference gene primers. Generated by immunoSEQ multiplex PCR, the TCRdb table keeps only in-frame clones and is missing some. The D gene and trimming were derived from the DNA, and the V and J assignments and clone size from that table. Altogether tens of thousands of clones are present, roughly 90% being singletons, with the ten largest covering roughly 9.1%. This receptor was taken from a human donor with acute or convalescent COVID-19. The donor label of this sample is uncertain. The material sequenced was peripheral blood.

This CDR3 is CASSKSPGGSNSPLHF. The CDR3 nucleotides read TGTGCCAGCAGTAAAAGTCCAGGGGGCAGCAATTCACCCCTCCACTTT. V and J are TRBV27 and TRBJ1-6; TRBD1 matches at 8 bases. The V segment lost 5 bases and the J segment 7 bases; nucleotides outside the gene matches: 10. The germline CDR1 and CDR2 sequences are MNHEY and SMNVEV (reference sequence). The CDR3 sequence is 16 residues long.